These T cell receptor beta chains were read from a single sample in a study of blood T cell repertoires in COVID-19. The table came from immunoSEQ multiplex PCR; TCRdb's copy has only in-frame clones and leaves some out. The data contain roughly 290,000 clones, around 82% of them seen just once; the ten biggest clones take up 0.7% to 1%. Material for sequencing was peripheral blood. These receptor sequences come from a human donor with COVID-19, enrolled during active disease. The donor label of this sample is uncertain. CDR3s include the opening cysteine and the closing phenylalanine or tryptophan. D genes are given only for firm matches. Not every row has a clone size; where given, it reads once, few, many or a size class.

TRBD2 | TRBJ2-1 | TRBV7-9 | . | TGTGCCAGCAGCCTTTCCAGCGGGAGGGGCTACAATGAGCAGTTCTTC | CASSLSSGRGYNEQFF
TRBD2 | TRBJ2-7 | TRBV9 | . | TGTGCCAGCAGCGTAGCGGCTAGCGGGAGCGACGAGCAGTACTTC | CASSVAASGSDEQYF
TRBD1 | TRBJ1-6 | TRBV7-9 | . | TGTGCCAGCAGCTTAAGGGACAGGGCATCACCCCTCCACTTT | CASSLRDRASPLHF
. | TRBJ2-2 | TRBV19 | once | TGTGCCAGTAGCTCTCAAGCGGGCACCGGGGAGCTGTTTTTT | CASSSQAGTGELFF
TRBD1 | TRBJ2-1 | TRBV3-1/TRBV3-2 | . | TGTGCCAGCAGCCGGGGGACAGGGATCTACAATGAGCAGTTCTTC | CASSRGTGIYNEQFF
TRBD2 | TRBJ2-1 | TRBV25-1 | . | TGTGCCAGCAGTGGGACTAGCGGCCCCTACAATGAGCAGTTCTTC | CASSGTSGPYNEQFF
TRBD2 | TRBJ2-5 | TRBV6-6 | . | TGTGCCAGCAGTCCTCCCGGGCGGGAGGAGACCCAGTACTTC | CASSPPGREETQYF
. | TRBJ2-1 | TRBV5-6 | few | TGTGCCAGCAGCTTGCCCGGGACATTCAATGAGCAGTTCTTC | CASSLPGTFNEQFF
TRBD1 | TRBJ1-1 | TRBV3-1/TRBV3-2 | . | TGTGCCAGCAGCCGATCAGGACAGGGGGAGGTCGGCACTGAAGCTTTCTTT | CASSRSGQGEVGTEAFF
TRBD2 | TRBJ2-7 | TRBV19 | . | TGTGCCAGTAGCCCCGAGGGCGGGGGTCCTTCGGGACAGTACTTC | CASSPEGGGPSGQYF
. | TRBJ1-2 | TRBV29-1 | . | TGCAGCTACTCCCCGTTAGGGGCCTATGGCTACACCTTC | CSYSPLGAYGYTF
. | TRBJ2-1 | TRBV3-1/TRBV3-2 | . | TGTGCCAGCAGACAGAGCGGCTCCTACAATGAGCAGTTCTTC | CASRQSGSYNEQFF
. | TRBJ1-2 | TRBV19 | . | TGTGCCAGTATCCCGTCGGGGTTATACCCCCACACGTACACCTTC | CASIPSGLYPHTYTF
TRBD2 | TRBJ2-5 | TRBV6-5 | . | TGTGCCAGCGGGACTAGAGGCGAGACCCAGTACTTC | CASGTRGETQYF
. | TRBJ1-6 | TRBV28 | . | TGTGCCAGCAGTTTGAACAATAATTCACCCCTCCACTTT | CASSLNNNSPLHF
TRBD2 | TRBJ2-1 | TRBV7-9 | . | TGTGCCAGCAGCCCAGCGGGAGGGTACAATGAGCAGTTCTTC | CASSPAGGYNEQFF
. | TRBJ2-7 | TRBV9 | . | TGTGCCAGCAGCGGGCCAACTCTAGGATCCTACGAGCAGTACTTC | CASSGPTLGSYEQYF
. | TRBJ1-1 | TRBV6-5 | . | TGTGCCAGCAGTTACCGGGGAGGGGTAGCTGAAGCTTTCTTT | CASSYRGGVAEAFF
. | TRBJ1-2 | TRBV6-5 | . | TGTGCCAGCAGTTACTCCCTAGATGACTACTATGGCTACACCTTC | CASSYSLDDYYGYTF
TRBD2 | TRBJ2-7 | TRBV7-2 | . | TGTGCCAGCAGTCTTGGCCTAGCGGGGGGCTACGAGCAGTACTTC | CASSLGLAGGYEQYF
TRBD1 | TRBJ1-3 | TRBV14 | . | TGTGCCAGCAGCCCCCCGACAGGGGTTGAAACCATATATTTT | CASSPPTGVETIYF
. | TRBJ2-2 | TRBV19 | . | TGTGCCAGTAGTATAGATCCGGGTTTAAACACCGGGGAGCTGTTTTTT | CASSIDPGLNTGELFF
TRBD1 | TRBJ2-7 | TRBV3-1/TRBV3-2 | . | TGTGCCAGCAGCCATACAGGGCAGGGGGTCGTCGAGCAGTACTTC | CASSHTGQGVVEQYF
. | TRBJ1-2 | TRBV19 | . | TGTGCCAGTAGTTCTAGCATCGGTGGCTATGGCTACACCTTC | CASSSSIGGYGYTF
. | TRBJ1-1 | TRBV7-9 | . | TGTGCCAGCAGCTTTGTGAGTGGTTCGGCTTTCTTT | CASSFVSGSAFF
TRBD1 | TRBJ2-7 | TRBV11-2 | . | TGTGCCAGCAGCTTAGAACCGGGACAGGGTTACGAGCAGTACTTC | CASSLEPGQGYEQYF
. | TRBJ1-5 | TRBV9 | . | TGTGCCAGCAGCCGGGATGGTGGTAGCAATCAGCCCCAGCATTTT | CASSRDGGSNQPQHF
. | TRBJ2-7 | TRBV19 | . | TGTGCCAGTAGTATAATGCGGGACGGCTCCTACGAGCAGTACTTC | CASSIMRDGSYEQYF
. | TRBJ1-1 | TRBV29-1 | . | TGCAGCGTCCGGGACTCTCAATGGACTGAAGCTTTCTTT | CSVRDSQWTEAFF
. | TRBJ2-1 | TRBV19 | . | TGTGCCAGTAGTATAGGCGACAGGTTCGATGAGCAGTTCTTC | CASSIGDRFDEQFF
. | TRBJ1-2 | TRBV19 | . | TGTGCCAGTAGTACTGACAGGAGAATCTATGGCTACACCTTC | CASSTDRRIYGYTF
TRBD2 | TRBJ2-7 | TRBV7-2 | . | TGTGCCAGCAGCTTAGGACTAGCTACCGAGCAGTACTTC | CASSLGLATEQYF
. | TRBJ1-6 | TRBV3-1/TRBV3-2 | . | TGTGCCAGCAGCCAAACAGGGCACAACGATTCACCCCTCCACTTT | CASSQTGHNDSPLHF
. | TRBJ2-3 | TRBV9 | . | TGTGCCAGCAGCCTCCTAGCGACCGGCAGAGATACGCAGTATTTT | CASSLLATGRDTQYF
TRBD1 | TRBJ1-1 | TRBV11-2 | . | TGTGCCAGCAGCTTAGCAGGGGGCGTTATTACTGAAGCTTTCTTT | CASSLAGGVITEAFF
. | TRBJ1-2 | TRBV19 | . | TGTGCCAGTAGTAAGACAGGCCTATATGGCTACACCTTC | CASSKTGLYGYTF
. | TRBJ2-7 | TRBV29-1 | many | TGCAGCGTAACAGGGAATTCAAACGAGCAGTACTTC | CSVTGNSNEQYF
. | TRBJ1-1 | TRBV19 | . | TGTGCCAGTATCGGGCAGGGCTGGGGCACTGAAGCTTTCTTT | CASIGQGWGTEAFF
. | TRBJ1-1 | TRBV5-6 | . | TGTGCCAGCAGCTTGCCTGCGGACACTGAAGCTTTCTTT | CASSLPADTEAFF
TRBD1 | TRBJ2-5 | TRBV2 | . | TGTGCCAGCAGGGGGGGACAGGGAGAGACCCAGTACTTC | CASRGGQGETQYF
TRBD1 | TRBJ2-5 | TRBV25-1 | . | TGTGCCAGCAGTGAACGAGGACAGGGGAAAGGGACCCAGTACTTC | CASSERGQGKGTQYF
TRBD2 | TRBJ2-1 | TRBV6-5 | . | TGTGCCAGCAGTTACGGCGCGGGAGGGGGGGCAAATGAGCAGTTCTTC | CASSYGAGGGANEQFF
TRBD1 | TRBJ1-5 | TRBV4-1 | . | TGCGCCAGCAGCCGGTCGGGGACAGGCAATCAGCCCCAGCATTTT | CASSRSGTGNQPQHF
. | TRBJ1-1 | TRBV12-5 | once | TGTGCTAGTGGTTTGGTACTAGGGCCTGTCGGTACTGAAGCTTTCTTT | CASGLVLGPVGTEAFF